Listed below are T cell receptor beta chains from one sample, sequenced in a study of blood T cell repertoires in COVID-19. Profiling relied on immunoSEQ multiplex PCR, and the TCRdb table lists in-frame clones only, not all of them. The data contain 100,000 to 150,000 clones, around 85% of them singletons. Sequencing was done on a sample of peripheral blood. All receptors derive from an elderly woman with acute or convalescent COVID-19. The CDR3 runs from the conserved cysteine through the conserved F or W. The D gene is left open where the match is weak. Only some rows state a clone size, as once, few, many or a class for expanded clones.

v_call	clone_size	j_call	d_call	cdr3_length	cdr3_aa	cdr3_nt
TRBV7-2	-	TRBJ1-5	-	13	CASSITGIVPQHF	TGTGCCAGCAGCATCACAGGGATAGTGCCCCAGCATTTT
TRBV7-2	-	TRBJ1-2	TRBD1	16	CASSNSGGQGGYGYTF	TGTGCCAGCAGCAATAGCGGCGGACAGGGAGGCTATGGCTACACCTTC
TRBV15	-	TRBJ1-2	-	14	CATSRGGGGYGYTF	TGTGCCACCAGCAGAGGGGGGGGCGGCTATGGCTACACCTTC
TRBV5-4	-	TRBJ2-3	-	13	CASSFGSTDTQYF	TGTGCCAGCAGCTTCGGTAGCACAGATACGCAGTATTTT
TRBV30	-	TRBJ1-4	-	16	CAWSVIPGPPSEKLFF	TGTGCCTGGAGTGTAATACCAGGGCCTCCGAGTGAAAAACTGTTTTTT
TRBV19	-	TRBJ1-5	-	15	CASSIGQARNQPQHF	TGTGCCAGTAGTATAGGACAGGCCCGCAATCAGCCCCAGCATTTT
TRBV19	-	TRBJ2-3	TRBD1	14	CASSGTGGQDTQYF	TGTGCCAGTAGTGGGACAGGGGGGCAAGATACGCAGTATTTT
TRBV27	-	TRBJ2-7	-	16	CASSLTPTASSYEQYF	TGTGCCAGCAGTTTAACCCCGACAGCAAGCTCCTACGAGCAGTACTTC
TRBV11-2	-	TRBJ2-3	-	14	CASSFGQITDTQYF	TGTGCCAGCAGCTTCGGACAAATCACAGATACGCAGTATTTT
TRBV3-1/TRBV3-2	few	TRBJ1-2	TRBD1	13	CASRITGGGGYTF	TGTGCCAGCAGGATTACAGGGGGCGGTGGCTACACCTTC
TRBV5-1	-	TRBJ2-2	-	16	CASSLGLTANTGELFF	TGCGCCAGCAGCTTGGGGCTGACAGCGAACACCGGGGAGCTGTTTTTT
TRBV30	few	TRBJ1-2	-	15	CAWAMDSRANYGYTF	TGTGCCTGGGCTATGGACAGCCGGGCTAACTATGGCTACACCTTC
TRBV18	-	TRBJ1-1	TRBD1	15	CASSPRGTGAAEAFF	TGTGCCAGCTCACCACGCGGGACAGGGGCCGCTGAAGCTTTCTTT
TRBV11-2	-	TRBJ1-1	TRBD1	17	CASSRDRGTYMNTEAFF	TGTGCCAGCAGCCGGGACAGGGGGACCTACATGAACACTGAAGCTTTCTTT
TRBV7-2	-	TRBJ1-1	-	14	CASSWTVRNTEAFF	TGTGCCAGCAGTTGGACAGTTCGGAACACTGAAGCTTTCTTT
TRBV19	few	TRBJ1-3	-	15	CASSPGRAGGNTIYF	TGTGCCAGTAGTCCGGGCAGGGCCGGTGGAAACACCATATATTTT